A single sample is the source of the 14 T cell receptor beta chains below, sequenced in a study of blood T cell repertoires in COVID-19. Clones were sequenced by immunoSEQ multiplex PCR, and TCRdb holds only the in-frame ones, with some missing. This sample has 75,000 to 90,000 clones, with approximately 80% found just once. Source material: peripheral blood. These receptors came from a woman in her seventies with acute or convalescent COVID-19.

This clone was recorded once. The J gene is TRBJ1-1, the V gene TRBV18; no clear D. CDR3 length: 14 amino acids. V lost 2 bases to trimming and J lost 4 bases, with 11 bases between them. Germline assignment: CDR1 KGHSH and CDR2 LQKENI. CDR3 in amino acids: CASSPLGAGTEAFF. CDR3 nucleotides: TGTGCCAGCTCACCATTGGGCGCAGGCACTGAAGCTTTCTTT.

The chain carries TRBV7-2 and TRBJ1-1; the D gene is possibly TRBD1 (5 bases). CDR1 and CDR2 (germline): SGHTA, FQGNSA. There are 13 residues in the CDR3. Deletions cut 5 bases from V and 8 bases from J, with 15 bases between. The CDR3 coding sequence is TGTGCCAGCAGCCCCCGACAGTTAGGCGAAGCTTTCTTT. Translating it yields CASSPRQLGEAFF.

CDR3 residues: CASSIQLAGSYNEQFF. In DNA form, the CDR3 reads TGTGCCAGTAGTATCCAACTAGCTGGCTCCTACAATGAGCAGTTCTTC. V is TRBV19 and J is TRBJ2-1; D possibly corresponds to TRBD2 (6 bases). The CDR3 is 16 residues long. CDR1 and CDR2 from the germline V gene are LNHDA and SQIVND (reference sequence). Trimming took 3 bases from V and 0 from J, leaving 12 bases between them.

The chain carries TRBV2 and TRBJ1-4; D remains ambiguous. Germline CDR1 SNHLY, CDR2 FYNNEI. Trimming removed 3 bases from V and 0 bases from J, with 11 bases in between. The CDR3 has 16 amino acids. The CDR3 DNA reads TGTGCCAGCAGTGATTGGGCAGCCTCAACTAATGAAAAACTGTTTTTT. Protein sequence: CASSDWAASTNEKLFF. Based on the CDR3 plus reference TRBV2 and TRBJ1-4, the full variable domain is EPEVTQTPSHQVTQMGQEVILRCVPISNHLYFYWYRQILGQKVEFLVSFYNNEISEKSEIFDDQFSVERPDGSNFTLKIRSTKLEDSAMYFCASSDWAASTNEKLFFGSGTQLSVL.

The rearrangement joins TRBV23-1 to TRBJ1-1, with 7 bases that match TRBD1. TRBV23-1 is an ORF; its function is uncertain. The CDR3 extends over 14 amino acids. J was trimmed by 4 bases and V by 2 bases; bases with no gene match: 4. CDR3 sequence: CASSQTTGPTEAFF. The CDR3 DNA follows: TGCGCCAGCAGTCAAACGACAGGGCCCACTGAAGCTTTCTTT.

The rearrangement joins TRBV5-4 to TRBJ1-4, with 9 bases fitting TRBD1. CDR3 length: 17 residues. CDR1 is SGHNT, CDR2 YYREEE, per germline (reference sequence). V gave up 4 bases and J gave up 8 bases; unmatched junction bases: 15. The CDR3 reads CASSRNRDRARKEKLFF. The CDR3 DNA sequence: TGTGCCAGCAGCCGAAACCGGGACAGGGCCCGCAAAGAAAAACTGTTTTTT.

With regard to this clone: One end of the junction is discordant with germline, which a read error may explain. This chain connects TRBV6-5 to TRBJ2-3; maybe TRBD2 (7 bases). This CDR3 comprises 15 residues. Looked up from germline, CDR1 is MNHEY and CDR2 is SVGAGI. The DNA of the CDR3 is TGTGCCAGCACTTACCTGGGGGGGGCCCCAGATACGCAGTATTTT. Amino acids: CASTYLGGAPDTQYF.

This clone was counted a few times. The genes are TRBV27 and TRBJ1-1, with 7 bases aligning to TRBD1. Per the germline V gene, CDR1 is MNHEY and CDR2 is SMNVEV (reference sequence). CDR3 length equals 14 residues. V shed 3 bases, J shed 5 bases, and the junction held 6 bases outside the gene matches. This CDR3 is CASSFKGAFTEAFF. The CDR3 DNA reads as TGTGCCAGCAGTTTTAAGGGGGCTTTTACTGAAGCTTTCTTT.

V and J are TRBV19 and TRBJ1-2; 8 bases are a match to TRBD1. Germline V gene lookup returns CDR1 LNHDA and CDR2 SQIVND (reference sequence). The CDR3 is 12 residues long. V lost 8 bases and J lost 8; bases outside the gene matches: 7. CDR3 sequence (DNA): TGTGCCAGTGGAAGGACAGGGAACGGCTACACCTTC. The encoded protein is CASGRTGNGYTF.

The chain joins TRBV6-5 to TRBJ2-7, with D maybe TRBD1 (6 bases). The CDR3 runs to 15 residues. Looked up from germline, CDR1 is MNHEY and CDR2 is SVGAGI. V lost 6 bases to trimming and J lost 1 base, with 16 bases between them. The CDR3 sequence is CASRPSGTSSYEQYF. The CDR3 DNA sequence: TGTGCCAGCAGACCCTCCGGGACATCTTCCTACGAGCAGTACTTC.

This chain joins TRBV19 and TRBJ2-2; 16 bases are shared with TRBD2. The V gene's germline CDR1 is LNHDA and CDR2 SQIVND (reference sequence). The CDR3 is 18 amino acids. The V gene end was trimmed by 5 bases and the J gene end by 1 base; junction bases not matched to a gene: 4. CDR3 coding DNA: TGTGCCAGTAGTCCGGGACTAGCGGGGGGGATGAACACCGGGGAGCTGTTTTTT. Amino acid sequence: CASSPGLAGGMNTGELFF.

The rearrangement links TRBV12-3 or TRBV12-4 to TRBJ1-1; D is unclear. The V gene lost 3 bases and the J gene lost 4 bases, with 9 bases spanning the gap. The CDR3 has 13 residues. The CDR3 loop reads CASSLGVSTEAFF. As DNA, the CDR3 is TGTGCCAGCAGTTTGGGCGTCTCCACTGAAGCTTTCTTT.

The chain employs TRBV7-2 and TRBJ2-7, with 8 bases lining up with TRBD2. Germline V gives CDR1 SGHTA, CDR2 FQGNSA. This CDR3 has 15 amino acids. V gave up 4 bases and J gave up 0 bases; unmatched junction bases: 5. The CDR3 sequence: CASSSLLAASYEQYF. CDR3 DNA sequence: TGTGCCAGCAGCTCGTTACTAGCGGCCTCCTACGAGCAGTACTTC.

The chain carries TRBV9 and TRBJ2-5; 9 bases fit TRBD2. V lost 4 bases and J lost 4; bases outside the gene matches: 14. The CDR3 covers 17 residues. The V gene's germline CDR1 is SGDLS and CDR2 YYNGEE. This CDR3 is CASSPRGGGGRGETQYF. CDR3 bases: TGTGCCAGCAGCCCGCGGGGGGGCGGGGGGCGAGGAGAGACCCAGTACTTC.